This is a list of T cell receptor beta chains from one sample in a study of blood T cells in healthy people across ages. TCRdb redid the calling of the 5' RACE reads with MiXCR, one entry per CDR3 protein. The data contain about 640,000 distinct CDR3 sequences, around three fifths of them seen just once; the ten biggest clones take up 35% to 40%. Sample: blood. Receptors were obtained from a man aged 55-75 years in good health. CDR3s include the opening cysteine and the closing phenylalanine or tryptophan. The D gene is left open where the match is weak. Not every row has a clone size; where given, it reads once, few, many or a size class.

d_gene	abundance	v_gene	j_gene	CDR3nt	CDR3aa
-	-	TRBV5-1	TRBJ1-1	TGCGCCAGCAGCTCCCAGGTACAGGGTGAAGCTTTCTTT	CASSSQVQGEAFF
TRBD2	-	TRBV6-5	TRBJ2-1	TGTGCCAGCAGGCAACTAGCGGGGGGCTCCTACAATGAGCAGTTCTTC	CASRQLAGGSYNEQFF
-	-	TRBV20-1	TRBJ2-1	TGCAGTTGCGGCTCAATGGGGGGTGAGCAGTTCTTC	CSCGSMGGEQFF
TRBD1	few	TRBV20-1	TRBJ1-2	TGCAGTGCGCTCTCCGACAGGGGTGTATATGGCTACACCTTC	CSALSDRGVYGYTF
TRBD2	-	TRBV2	TRBJ2-1	TGTGCCAGCAGCGAACTAGCGGGGGGAACCTACAATGAGCAGTTCTTC	CASSELAGGTYNEQFF
TRBD1	few	TRBV7-9	TRBJ2-7	TGTGCCAGCAGCTTAGGGCCCGGGACAGGGTACGAGCAGTACTTC	CASSLGPGTGYEQYF
-	-	TRBV20-1	TRBJ2-6	TGCAGTGCTGCCGATTGGGGGGCCCCTGCCTCTGGGGCCAACGTCCTGACTTTC	CSAADWGAPASGANVLTF
-	many	TRBV29-1	TRBJ2-7	TGCAGCCTAAACGGGGTTGAGCAGTACTTC	CSLNGVEQYF
-	-	TRBV10-3	TRBJ2-5	TGTGCCATCAGCGGGATGCTAGAAGAGACCCAGTACTTC	CAISGMLEETQYF
TRBD1	once	TRBV28	TRBJ1-2	TGTGCTTGTTGGGGACAGGGGAGGGTCTATGGCTACACCTTC	CACWGQGRVYGYTF
TRBD1	-	TRBV5-1	TRBJ1-5	TGCGCCAGCAAGCTCACAGGGGAATACAATCAGCCCCAGCATTTT	CASKLTGEYNQPQHF
TRBD2	-	TRBV20-1	TRBJ2-5	TGCAGTGCTAGAGATCTAAGACTAGCGGGGGACCAAGAGACCCAGTACTTC	CSARDLRLAGDQETQYF
TRBD1	-	TRBV20-1	TRBJ1-2	TGCAGTGCTAGAGAGGCAGGGGGTGGCTACATCTTC	CSAREAGGGYIF
-	-	TRBV20-1	TRBJ2-1	TGCAGTGCCCAGGGGCGGCGCTCCTACAATGAGCAGTTCTTC	CSAQGRRSYNEQFF
TRBD2	few	TRBV4-2	TRBJ2-5	TGTGCCAGCAGCCAAGGGGAGCGGGGGGTAGGAGAGACCCAGTACTTC	CASSQGERGVGETQYF
-	-	TRBV28	TRBJ2-5	TGTGCCAGCAGTTTATGGCAAGAAGAGACCCAGTACTTC	CASSLWQEETQYF
TRBD1	few	TRBV2	TRBJ2-5	TGTGCCAGCAGAGCGGACAGGTCTTTACAAGAGACCCAGTACTTC	CASRADRSLQETQYF
TRBD1	many	TRBV4-1	TRBJ2-7	TGCGCCAGCAGCCAAGGGGACAGGGACTACGAGCAGTACTTC	CASSQGDRDYEQYF
-	few	TRBV19	TRBJ1-1	TGTGCCAGTAGTATAGATCCAGGGTCCCACCTTATGAACACTGAAGCTTTCTTT	CASSIDPGSHLMNTEAFF
-	-	TRBV3-1	TRBJ2-7	TGTGCCAGCAGCCAAGTAAAGGAGGTGGGTGAGCAGTACTTC	CASSQVKEVGEQYF
-	few	TRBV5-1	TRBJ2-3	TGCGCCAGCACCTTGCAGGCCCCCACAGATACGCAGTATTTT	CASTLQAPTDTQYF
TRBD1	-	TRBV7-7	TRBJ2-3	TGTGCCAGCAGCTCGGGACAGGGGGGCACCACAGATACGCAGTATTTT	CASSSGQGGTTDTQYF
-	once	TRBV29-1	TRBJ2-1	TGCAGCGTTGCGACACCGTACCAAGAGACCCAGTTCTTC	CSVATPYQETQFF
-	-	TRBV3-1	TRBJ1-5	TGTGCCAGCAGCCAAGGGGGGGCGGTAAGCAATCAGCCCCAGCATTTT	CASSQGGAVSNQPQHF
TRBD2	-	TRBV4-1	TRBJ2-1	TGCGCCAGCAGCCAAGGGAGTTCGGGGGGGTTTTTTGAGCAGTTCTTC	CASSQGSSGGFFEQFF
TRBD1	-	TRBV2	TRBJ2-3	TGTGCCAGCATTGACGGGGACAGGGGGCGATATACGCAGTATTTT	CASIDGDRGRYTQYF
TRBD2	-	TRBV6-5	TRBJ2-2	TGTGCCAGCAGTTACTCGCCTAGCGGGGGGCCCGGGGAGCTGTTTTTT	CASSYSPSGGPGELFF
-	-	TRBV4-2	TRBJ1-4	TGTGCCAGCAGCCTTGACGGGGAAGGTAATGAAAAACTGTTTTTT	CASSLDGEGNEKLFF
-	-	TRBV5-1	TRBJ2-7	TGCGCCAGCAGCTTGGTAGGAGTCACCTACGAGCAGTACTTC	CASSLVGVTYEQYF
-	-	TRBV5-1	TRBJ2-1	TGCGCCAGCAGCTTGGTATGGCCGAGCTCCTACAATGAGCAGTTCTTC	CASSLVWPSSYNEQFF
-	few	TRBV20-1	TRBJ2-3	TGCAGTGCTAGAGATGAGTGGGTGAGGAGAGGCTCGATAGATACGCAGTATTTT	CSARDEWVRRGSIDTQYF
-	-	TRBV6-5	TRBJ2-7	TGTGCCAGCAGTTCCTCGGGCCTGTCTAAAGAGCAGTACTTC	CASSSSGLSKEQYF
-	-	TRBV10-3	TRBJ2-5	TGTGCCATCAGTGCGGGGACCATCCAAGAGACCCAGTACTTC	CAISAGTIQETQYF
TRBD1	once	TRBV15	TRBJ2-7	TGTGCCACCATCGAGGGGACAGGGGTCGAGGGTTTTTACGAGCAGTACTTC	CATIEGTGVEGFYEQYF
TRBD1	-	TRBV5-1	TRBJ1-1	TGCGCCAGCAGCTTGAGGGGGGACAGGGACGACACTGAAGCTTTCTTT	CASSLRGDRDDTEAFF
TRBD2	-	TRBV4-3	TRBJ2-3	TGCGCCAGCAGCCAAGATCTAGCGGGGGGGCCAGATACGCAGTATTTT	CASSQDLAGGPDTQYF
-	-	TRBV6-6	TRBJ2-3	TGTGCCAGCAGTTCCAACCGCGGAGGAGGGACAGATACGCAGTATTTT	CASSSNRGGGTDTQYF
TRBD1	-	TRBV20-1	TRBJ1-6	TGCAGTGCTAGAGTTGACAGGGCGGGCTTTTCACCCCTCCACTTT	CSARVDRAGFSPLHF
TRBD2	many	TRBV7-2	TRBJ2-7	TGTGCCAGCAGCACCAGCGGGGTCTCCTACGAGCAGTACTTC	CASSTSGVSYEQYF
TRBD2	few	TRBV7-2	TRBJ2-1	TGTGCTAGCAGCCCCGGGGGGGCCCACAATGAGCAGTTCTTC	CASSPGGAHNEQFF
-	-	TRBV7-2	TRBJ2-5	TGTGCCAGCAGCTTACAGGCCTCAAGAGAGACCCAGTACTTC	CASSLQASRETQYF
-	few	TRBV11-2	TRBJ2-1	TGTGCCAGCAGCTTAGGCAGGGAACTCAATGAGCAGTTCTTC	CASSLGRELNEQFF
-	-	TRBV5-1	TRBJ2-2	TGCGCCAGCAGCGCGGGACCTAACACCGGGGAGCTGTTTTTT	CASSAGPNTGELFF
-	-	TRBV5-1	TRBJ2-3	TGCGCCAGCAGCTTGGATTTGGGGAAGGGGGATACGCAGTATTTT	CASSLDLGKGDTQYF
-	many	TRBV21-1	TRBJ2-5	TGTGCCAGCAGCAAGGAAGGGGAATGGGAGACCCAGTACTTC	CASSKEGEWETQYF
-	-	TRBV4-1	TRBJ1-6	TGCGCCAGCAGCCAGACCGGGGGGGGTGGTTCACCCCTCCACTTT	CASSQTGGGGSPLHF
TRBD1	many	TRBV12-3/TRBV12-4	TRBJ2-5	TGTGCCAGCAGACAGGGGGAGACCCAGTACTTC	CASRQGETQYF
TRBD1	-	TRBV12-3/TRBV12-4	TRBJ2-3	TGTGCCAGCAGCCCCGTTATCGGGACAGGGGATGGGGATACGCAGTATTTT	CASSPVIGTGDGDTQYF
TRBD1	-	TRBV11-2	TRBJ2-7	TGTGCCAGCAGCTCCGCAGGCAGGGGGTCGTACGAGCAGTACTTC	CASSSAGRGSYEQYF
-	few	TRBV7-2	TRBJ1-5	TGTGCCAGCAGCTTAGTCGGTAACGGAGCCAATCAGCCCCAGCATTTT	CASSLVGNGANQPQHF
-	-	TRBV20-1	TRBJ2-5	TGCAGTGCCCGAGGTCTGGGTAGCCAAGAGACCCAGTACTTC	CSARGLGSQETQYF
-	-	TRBV2	TRBJ1-2	TGTGCCACCCACCCGAGGGCAGATAACTCTGGCTACACCTTC	CATHPRADNSGYTF